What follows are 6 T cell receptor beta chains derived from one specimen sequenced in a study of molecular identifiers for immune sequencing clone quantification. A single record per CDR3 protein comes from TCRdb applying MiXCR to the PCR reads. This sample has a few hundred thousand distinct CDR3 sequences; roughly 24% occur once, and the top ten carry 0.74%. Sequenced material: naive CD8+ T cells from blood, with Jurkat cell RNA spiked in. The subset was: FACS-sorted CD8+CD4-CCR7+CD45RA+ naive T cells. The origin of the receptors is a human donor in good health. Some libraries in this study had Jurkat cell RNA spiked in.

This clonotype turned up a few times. CDR3 nucleotide sequence: TGTGCCAGCGATGACGGAACGGATAGCAATCAGCCCCAGCATTTT. Its protein product is CASDDGTDSNQPQHF. V gene TRBV6-2 or TRBV6-3 combines with J gene TRBJ1-5, with no clear D. Germline V gene lookup returns CDR1 MNHEY and CDR2 SVGEGT. There are 15 residues in the CDR3. The V end was cut by 8 bases, the J end by 0 bases, with 14 bases between.

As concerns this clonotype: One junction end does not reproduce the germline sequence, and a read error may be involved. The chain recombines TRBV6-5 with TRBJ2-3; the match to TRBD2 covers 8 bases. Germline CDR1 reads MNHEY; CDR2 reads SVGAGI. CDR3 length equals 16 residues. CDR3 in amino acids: CASRRKRETHTDTRYF. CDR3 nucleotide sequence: TGTGCCAGCAGAAGAAAGCGGGAGACCCACACAGATACGCGGTATTTT.

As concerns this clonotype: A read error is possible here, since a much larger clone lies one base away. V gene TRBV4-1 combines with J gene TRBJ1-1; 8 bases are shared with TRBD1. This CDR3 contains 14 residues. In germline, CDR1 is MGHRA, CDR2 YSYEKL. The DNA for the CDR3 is TGCGCCAGCGGCCAAGGCAGGGGGCCCACTGAAGCTTTCTTT. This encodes CASGQGRGPTEAFF.

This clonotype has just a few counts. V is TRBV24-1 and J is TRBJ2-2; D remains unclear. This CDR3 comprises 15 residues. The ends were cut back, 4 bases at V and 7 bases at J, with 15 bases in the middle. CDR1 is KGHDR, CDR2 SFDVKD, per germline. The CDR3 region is CATSDNNEGIGELFF. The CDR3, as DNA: TGTGCCACCAGTGACAATAATGAAGGGATCGGGGAGCTGTTTTTT.

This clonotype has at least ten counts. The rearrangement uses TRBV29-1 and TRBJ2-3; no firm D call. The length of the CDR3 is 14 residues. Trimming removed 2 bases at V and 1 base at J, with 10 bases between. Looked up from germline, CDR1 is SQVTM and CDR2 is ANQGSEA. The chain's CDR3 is CSVERDWGTDTQYF. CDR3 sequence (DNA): TGCAGCGTTGAACGCGACTGGGGCACAGATACGCAGTATTTT.

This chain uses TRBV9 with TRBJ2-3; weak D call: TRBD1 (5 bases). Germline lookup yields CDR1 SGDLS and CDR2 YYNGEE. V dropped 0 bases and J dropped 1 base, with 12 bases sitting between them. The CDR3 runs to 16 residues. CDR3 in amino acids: CASSVEARVGTDTQYF. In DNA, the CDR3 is TGTGCCAGCAGCGTAGAGGCCAGGGTAGGCACAGATACGCAGTATTTT.